Here is one T cell receptor beta chain with its context. This sample is drawn from a study of cytomegalovirus exposure and HLA in healthy donors. CDR3 length equals 13 residues. The V gene lost 5 bases and the J gene lost 0 bases, with 9 bases spanning the gap. The germline CDR1 and CDR2 sequences are GTSNPN and SVGIG (reference sequence). The PCR employed 60 Vbeta primers together with 13 Jbeta primers. Clones were sequenced by immunoSEQ multiplex PCR, and TCRdb holds only the in-frame ones, with some missing. The sample records over 100,000 clones, around 67% being singletons. Specimen: PBMCs. This TCR derives from a woman aged 40 to 55 in good health and CMV-seropositive. V and J are TRBV30 and TRBJ2-3; TRBD2 might be the D (6 bases). The CDR3 sequence is CAWAGPSTDTQYF. The CDR3 DNA sequence: TGTGCCTGGGCGGGACCTAGCACAGATACGCAGTATTTT.